One T cell receptor beta chain is described in this entry. Under the authors' procedure: Researchers report that nucleated cell counts were estimated from reference gene primer amplification. The assay was immunoSEQ multiplex PCR, and TCRdb's table has in-frame clones only and misses some. For V, J and clone size, that table is used; D and trimming come from the DNA. Among 75,000 to 90,000 clones listed, about 82% were seen once. V lost 6 bases, J lost 4 bases, and 12 bases lay in between. This CDR3 spans 13 amino acids. The germline gives CDR1 SEHNR, CDR2 FQNEAQ (reference sequence). This sample is drawn from a study of blood T cell repertoires in COVID-19. The wider study: The origin of the acute and convalescent COVID-19 samples was the United States, Italy and Spain. T cells, B-cell-depleted T cells, or PBMCs supplied cDNA or gDNA.

The TCR sequence derives from a man aged 50-59 years with active COVID-19. This rearrangement joins TRBV7-9 to TRBJ1-1, with D maybe TRBD1 (6 bases). Sequencing was performed on peripheral blood. The CDR3 coding sequence is TGTGCCAGCAGTTTCCGAGGGGGCACTGAAGCTTTCTTT. It specifies CASSFRGGTEAFF. Filled out from reference TRBV7-9 and TRBJ1-1, the complete variable domain reads DTGVSQNPRHKITKRGQNVTFRCDPISEHNRLYWYRQTLGQGPEFLTYFQNEAQLEKSRLLSDRFSAERPKGSFSTLEIQRTEQGDSAMYLCASSFRGGTEAFFGQGTRLTVV.